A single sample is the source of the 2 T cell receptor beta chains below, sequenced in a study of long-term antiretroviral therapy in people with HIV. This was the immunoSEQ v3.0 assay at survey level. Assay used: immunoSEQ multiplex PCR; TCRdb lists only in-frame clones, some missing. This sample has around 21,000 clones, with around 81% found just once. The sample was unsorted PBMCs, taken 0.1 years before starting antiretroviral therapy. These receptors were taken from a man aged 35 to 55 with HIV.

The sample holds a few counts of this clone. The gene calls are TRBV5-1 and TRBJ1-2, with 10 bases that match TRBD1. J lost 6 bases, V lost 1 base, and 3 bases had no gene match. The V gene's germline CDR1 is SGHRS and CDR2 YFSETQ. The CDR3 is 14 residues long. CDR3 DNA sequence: TGCGCCAGCAGCTTGTCGGGACAGGGGAATGGCTACACCTTC. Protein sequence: CASSLSGQGNGYTF. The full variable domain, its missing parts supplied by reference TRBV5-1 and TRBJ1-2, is KAGVTQTPRYLIKTRGQQVTLSCSPISGHRSVSWYQQTPGQGLQFLFEYFSETQRNKGNFPGRFSGRQFSNSRSEMNVSTLELGDSALYLCASSLSGQGNGYTFGSGTRLTVV.

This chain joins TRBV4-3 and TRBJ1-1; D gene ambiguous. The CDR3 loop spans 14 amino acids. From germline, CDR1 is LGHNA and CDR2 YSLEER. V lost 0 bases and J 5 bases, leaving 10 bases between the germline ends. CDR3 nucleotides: TGCGCCAGCAGCCAAGATGCCCGGGGAACTGAAGCTTTCTTT. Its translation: CASSQDARGTEAFF.